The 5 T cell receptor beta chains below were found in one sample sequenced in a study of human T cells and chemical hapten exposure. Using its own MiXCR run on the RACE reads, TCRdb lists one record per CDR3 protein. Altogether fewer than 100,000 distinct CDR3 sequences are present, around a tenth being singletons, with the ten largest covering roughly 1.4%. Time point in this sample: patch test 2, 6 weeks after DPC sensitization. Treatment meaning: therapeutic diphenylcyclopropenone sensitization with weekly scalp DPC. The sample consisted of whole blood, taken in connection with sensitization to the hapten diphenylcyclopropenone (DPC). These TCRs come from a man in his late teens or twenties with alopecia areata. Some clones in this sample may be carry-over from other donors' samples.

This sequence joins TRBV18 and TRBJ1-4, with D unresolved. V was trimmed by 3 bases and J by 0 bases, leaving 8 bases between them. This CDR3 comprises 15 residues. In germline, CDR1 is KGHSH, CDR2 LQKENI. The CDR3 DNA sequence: TGTGCCAGCTCACCGAGCCGGCCAACTAATGAAAAACTGTTTTTT. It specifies CASSPSRPTNEKLFF.

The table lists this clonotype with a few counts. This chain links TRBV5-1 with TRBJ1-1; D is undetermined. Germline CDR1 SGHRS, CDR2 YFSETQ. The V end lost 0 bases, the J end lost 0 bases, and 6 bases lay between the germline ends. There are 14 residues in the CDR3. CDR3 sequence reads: CASSLGHLNTEAFF. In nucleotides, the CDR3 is TGCGCCAGCAGCTTGGGGCACCTGAACACTGAAGCTTTCTTT.

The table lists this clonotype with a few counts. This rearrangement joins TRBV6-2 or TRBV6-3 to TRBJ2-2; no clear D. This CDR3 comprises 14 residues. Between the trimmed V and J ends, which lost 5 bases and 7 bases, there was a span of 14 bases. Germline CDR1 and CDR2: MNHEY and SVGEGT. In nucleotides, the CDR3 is TGTGCCAGCAGTGCCGGCGCTGAGGTCGGGGAGCTGTTTTTT. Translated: CASSAGAEVGELFF.

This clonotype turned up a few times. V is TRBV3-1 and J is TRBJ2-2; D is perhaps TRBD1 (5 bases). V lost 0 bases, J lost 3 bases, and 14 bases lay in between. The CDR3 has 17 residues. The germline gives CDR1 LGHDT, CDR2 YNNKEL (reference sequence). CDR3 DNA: TGTGCCAGCAGCCAAGAAAGTCTCGACAGCTACACCGGGGAGCTGTTTTTT. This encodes CASSQESLDSYTGELFF.

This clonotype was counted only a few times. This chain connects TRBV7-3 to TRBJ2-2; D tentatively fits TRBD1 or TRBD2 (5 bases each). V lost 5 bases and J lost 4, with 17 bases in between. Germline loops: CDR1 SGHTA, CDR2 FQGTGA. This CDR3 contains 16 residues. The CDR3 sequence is CASSIEPGTFTGELFF. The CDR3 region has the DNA TGTGCCAGCAGCATTGAGCCCGGGACCTTCACCGGGGAGCTGTTTTTT.